This TCR beta chain was documented in a study of blood T cell repertoires in COVID-19. Sequenced by immunoSEQ multiplex PCR; TCRdb stores in-frame clones only, minus some. The data show approximately 150,000 clones, 75% to 90% seen once. Exposed volunteers were people who met a COVID-19 case within 2 weeks before study entry. The source material was PBMCs or T cells enriched from blood (not recorded which). This TCR derives from a man between 65 and 80 years old who had been exposed to COVID-19.

CDR3 region: CASSYGQWNQPQHF. The CDR3 coding sequence is TGTGCCAGCAGCTACGGACAGTGGAATCAGCCCCAGCATTTT. J is TRBJ1-5 and V is TRBV7-9; possibly TRBD1 for D (6 bases). The CDR3 runs to 14 residues. Trimming removed 4 bases at V and 4 bases at J, with 11 bases between. CDR1 SEHNR and CDR2 FQNEAQ come from the germline V gene (reference sequence).